This T cell receptor beta chain was captured in a study of shared clonotypes between healthy human individuals. J lost 4 bases, V lost 2 bases, and 11 bases had no gene match. The CDR3 sequence is 16 residues long. CDR1 and CDR2 from the germline V gene are LGHNA and YNFKEQ. The protocol was immunoSEQ multiplex PCR, while the TCRdb copy is restricted to in-frame clones and leaves out a portion. The profile covers around 2.5 million clones, with under 95% appearing a single time and approximately 0.36% taken by the ten largest. The source of this sequence is a young man in good health. Some clones in this sample may be carry-over from other donors' samples. The chain is built from TRBV4-2 and TRBJ2-7; 7 bases are a match to TRBD1. The specimen sequenced was naive CD4+ T cells from PBMCs. This sample's subset: CD45RA+ positively selected. Written as DNA, the CDR3 is TGTGCCAGCAGCCAACAGGAAGCGGCAGGGGGTTACGAGCAGTACTTC. Translation: CASSQQEAAGGYEQYF.